These T cell receptor beta chains were read from a single sample in a study of blood T cell repertoires in COVID-19. Some clones are missing from TCRdb's copy, which holds only in-frame ones; the method was immunoSEQ multiplex PCR. The table shows 250,000 to 300,000 clones, with about 91% occurring only once. The sequencing sample was made of PBMCs or T cells enriched from blood (not recorded which). These receptors originate from a human donor in a cohort exposed to, infected with or recovered from COVID-19 (not recorded which). The donor label of this sample is uncertain. Both conserved end residues are part of each CDR3. The D gene is left open where the match is weak. Rows may omit the clone size; those that give it use once, few, many or a size class.

clone_size: NA
j_call: TRBJ2-2
d_call: NA
v_call: TRBV7-9
cdr3_aa: CASSTSGPLGTGELFF
cdr3_nt: TGTGCCAGCAGCACGAGCGGGCCTCTCGGAACCGGGGAGCTGTTTTTT

clone_size: NA
j_call: TRBJ1-1
d_call: TRBD1
v_call: TRBV4-3
cdr3_aa: CASSVDRESTEAFF
cdr3_nt: TGCGCCAGCAGCGTTGACAGGGAAAGCACTGAAGCTTTCTTT

clone_size: NA
j_call: TRBJ1-1
d_call: TRBD1
v_call: TRBV23-1
cdr3_aa: CASSQLQTGVNTEAFF
cdr3_nt: TGCGCCAGCAGTCAACTACAGACAGGGGTGAACACTGAAGCTTTCTTT

clone_size: NA
j_call: TRBJ1-6
d_call: NA
v_call: TRBV19
cdr3_aa: CASSIRDSPLHF
cdr3_nt: TGTGCCAGTAGTATTCGGGATTCACCCCTCCACTTT

clone_size: NA
j_call: TRBJ2-5
d_call: NA
v_call: TRBV24-1
cdr3_aa: CATSVGGETQYF
cdr3_nt: TGTGCCACCAGTGTAGGGGGAGAGACCCAGTACTTC

clone_size: NA
j_call: TRBJ1-4
d_call: TRBD1
v_call: TRBV4-3
cdr3_aa: CASSQDRYTTGGEKLFF
cdr3_nt: TGCGCCAGCAGCCAAGATCGGTATACGACAGGGGGTGAAAAACTGTTTTTT

clone_size: NA
j_call: TRBJ2-7
d_call: NA
v_call: TRBV7-9
cdr3_aa: CASGPEREYEQYF
cdr3_nt: TGTGCCAGCGGCCCGGAGAGGGAATACGAGCAGTACTTC

clone_size: NA
j_call: TRBJ2-5
d_call: NA
v_call: TRBV6-6
cdr3_aa: CASTLGGGHQETQYF
cdr3_nt: TGTGCCAGCACCTTGGGTGGAGGTCACCAAGAGACCCAGTACTTC

clone_size: NA
j_call: TRBJ1-3
d_call: TRBD1
v_call: TRBV5-8
cdr3_aa: CASSRGTGSGNTIYF
cdr3_nt: TGTGCCAGCAGCCGTGGGACAGGCTCTGGAAACACCATATATTTT

clone_size: NA
j_call: TRBJ2-1
d_call: TRBD1
v_call: TRBV10-3
cdr3_aa: CAITSTGGAYNEQFF
cdr3_nt: TGTGCCATCACCTCGACAGGGGGCGCCTACAATGAGCAGTTCTTC

clone_size: NA
j_call: TRBJ2-5
d_call: NA
v_call: TRBV7-6
cdr3_aa: CASSPTLGRETQYF
cdr3_nt: TGTGCCAGCAGCCCTACACTAGGGAGGGAGACCCAGTACTTC

clone_size: NA
j_call: TRBJ2-3
d_call: NA
v_call: TRBV30
cdr3_aa: CAWSKGQPTDTQYF
cdr3_nt: TGTGCCTGGAGTAAAGGACAGCCCACAGATACGCAGTATTTT

clone_size: NA
j_call: TRBJ2-3
d_call: TRBD2
v_call: TRBV19
cdr3_aa: CASSIEAGGRSTDTQYF
cdr3_nt: TGTGCCAGTAGTATAGAGGCGGGGGGCCGAAGCACAGATACGCAGTATTTT

clone_size: NA
j_call: TRBJ2-7
d_call: TRBD1
v_call: TRBV10-3
cdr3_aa: CAISHSTGDDEQYF
cdr3_nt: TGTGCCATCAGCCACTCGACAGGGGATGACGAGCAGTACTTC

clone_size: NA
j_call: TRBJ1-5
d_call: NA
v_call: TRBV3-1/TRBV3-2
cdr3_aa: CASSQDLTGDQPQHF
cdr3_nt: TGTGCCAGCAGCCAAGATCTTACAGGTGATCAGCCCCAGCATTTT

clone_size: NA
j_call: TRBJ2-5
d_call: TRBD1
v_call: TRBV30
cdr3_aa: CACPRQGSETQYF
cdr3_nt: TGTGCCTGCCCTAGACAGGGGTCGGAGACCCAGTACTTC

clone_size: NA
j_call: TRBJ1-1
d_call: NA
v_call: TRBV13
cdr3_aa: CASSLVREAMNTEAFF
cdr3_nt: TGTGCCAGCAGCTTAGTCCGGGAGGCTATGAACACTGAAGCTTTCTTT

clone_size: NA
j_call: TRBJ1-1
d_call: NA
v_call: TRBV12-3/TRBV12-4
cdr3_aa: CASSAQENTEAFF
cdr3_nt: TGTGCCAGCAGTGCACAGGAGAACACTGAAGCTTTCTTT

clone_size: NA
j_call: TRBJ2-3
d_call: TRBD1
v_call: TRBV5-1
cdr3_aa: CASTHLDRGTDTQYF
cdr3_nt: TGCGCCAGCACCCATTTGGACAGGGGCACAGATACGCAGTATTTT

clone_size: once
j_call: TRBJ1-1
d_call: NA
v_call: TRBV18
cdr3_aa: CASSAWGLMNTEAFF
cdr3_nt: TGTGCCAGCTCGGCATGGGGGCTCATGAACACTGAAGCTTTCTTT

clone_size: NA
j_call: TRBJ1-1
d_call: TRBD1
v_call: TRBV9
cdr3_aa: CASSRAGGLGMNTEAFF
cdr3_nt: TGTGCCAGCAGCCGGGCAGGGGGCCTGGGAATGAACACTGAAGCTTTCTTT

clone_size: NA
j_call: TRBJ2-7
d_call: NA
v_call: TRBV7-9
cdr3_aa: CASSLVGGASYEQYF
cdr3_nt: TGTGCCAGCAGCTTAGTCGGGGGAGCCTCCTACGAGCAGTACTTC

clone_size: NA
j_call: TRBJ1-5
d_call: NA
v_call: TRBV2
cdr3_aa: CASSPGLDQPQHF
cdr3_nt: TGTGCCAGCAGTCCAGGGCTTGATCAGCCCCAGCATTTT

clone_size: NA
j_call: TRBJ2-3
d_call: TRBD2
v_call: TRBV29-1
cdr3_aa: CSVEGRGGPGDTQYF
cdr3_nt: TGCAGCGTTGAAGGGCGGGGGGGCCCCGGAGATACGCAGTATTTT

clone_size: NA
j_call: TRBJ1-1
d_call: TRBD1
v_call: TRBV5-4
cdr3_aa: CASSLGTGTGGLGEAFF
cdr3_nt: TGTGCCAGCAGCTTGGGAACCGGGACAGGGGGTTTAGGAGAAGCTTTCTTT

clone_size: NA
j_call: TRBJ1-1
d_call: NA
v_call: TRBV21-1
cdr3_aa: CASSRQALNTEAFF
cdr3_nt: TGTGCCAGCAGCCGACAGGCATTGAACACTGAAGCTTTCTTT